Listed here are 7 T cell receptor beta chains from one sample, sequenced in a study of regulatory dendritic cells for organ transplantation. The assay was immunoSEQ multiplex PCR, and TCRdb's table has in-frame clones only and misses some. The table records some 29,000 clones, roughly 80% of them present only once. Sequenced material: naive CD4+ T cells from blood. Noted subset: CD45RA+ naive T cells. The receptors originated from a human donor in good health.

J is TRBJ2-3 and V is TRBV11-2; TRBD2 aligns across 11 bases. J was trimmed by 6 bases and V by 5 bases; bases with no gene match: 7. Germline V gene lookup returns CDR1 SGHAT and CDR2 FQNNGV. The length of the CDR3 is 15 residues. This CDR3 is CASSLTSGDSDTQYF. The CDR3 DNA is TGTGCCAGCAGCCTGACTAGCGGGGATTCGGATACGCAGTATTTT.

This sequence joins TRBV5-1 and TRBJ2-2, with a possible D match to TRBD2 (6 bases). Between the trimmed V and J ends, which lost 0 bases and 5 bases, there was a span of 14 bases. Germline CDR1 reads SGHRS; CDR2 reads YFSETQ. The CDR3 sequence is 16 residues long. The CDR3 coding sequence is TGCGCCAGCAGCTTGGGTCGGGGGAGCGGTACCGGGGAGCTGTTTTTT. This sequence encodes CASSLGRGSGTGELFF. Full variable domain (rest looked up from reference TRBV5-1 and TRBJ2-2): KAGVTQTPRYLIKTRGQQVTLSCSPISGHRSVSWYQQTPGQGLQFLFEYFSETQRNKGNFPGRFSGRQFSNSRSEMNVSTLELGDSALYLCASSLGRGSGTGELFFGEGSRLTVL.

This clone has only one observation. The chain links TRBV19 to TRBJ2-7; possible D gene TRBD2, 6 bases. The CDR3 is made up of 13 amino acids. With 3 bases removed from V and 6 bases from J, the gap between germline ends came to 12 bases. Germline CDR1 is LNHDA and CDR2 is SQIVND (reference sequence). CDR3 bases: TGTGCCAGTAGTATCGGGCAGGGAGGCGAGCAGTACTTC. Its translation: CASSIGQGGEQYF. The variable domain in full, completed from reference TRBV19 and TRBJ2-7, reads DGGITQSPKYLFRKEGQNVTLSCEQNLNHDAMYWYRQDPGQGLRLIYYSQIVNDFQKGDIAEGYSVSREKKESFPLTVTSAQKNPTAFYLCASSIGQGGEQYFGPGTRLTVT.

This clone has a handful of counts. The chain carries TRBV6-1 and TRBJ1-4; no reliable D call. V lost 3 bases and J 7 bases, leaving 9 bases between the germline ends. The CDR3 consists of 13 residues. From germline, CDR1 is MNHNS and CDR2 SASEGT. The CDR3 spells CASSDHFGEKLFF. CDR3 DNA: TGTGCCAGCAGTGATCATTTCGGTGAAAAACTGTTTTTT.

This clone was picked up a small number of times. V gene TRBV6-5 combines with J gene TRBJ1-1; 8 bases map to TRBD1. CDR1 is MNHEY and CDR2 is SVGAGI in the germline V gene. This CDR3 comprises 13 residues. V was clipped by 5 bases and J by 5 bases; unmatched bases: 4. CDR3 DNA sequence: TGTGCCAGCAGTCCCTGGACAGGGACTGAAGCTTTCTTT. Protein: CASSPWTGTEAFF.

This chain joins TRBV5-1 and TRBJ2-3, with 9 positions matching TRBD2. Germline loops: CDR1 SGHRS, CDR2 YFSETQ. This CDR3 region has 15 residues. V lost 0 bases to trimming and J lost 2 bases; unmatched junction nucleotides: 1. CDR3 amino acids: CASSLGLADTDTQYF. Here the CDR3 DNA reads TGCGCCAGCAGCTTGGGACTAGCGGACACAGATACGCAGTATTTT.

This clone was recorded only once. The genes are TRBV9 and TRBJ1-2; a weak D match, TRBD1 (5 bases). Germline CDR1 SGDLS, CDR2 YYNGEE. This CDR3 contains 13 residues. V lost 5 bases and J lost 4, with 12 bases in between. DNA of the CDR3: TGTGCCAGCAGGGGCGGGGCAGGCTATGGCTACACCTTC. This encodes CASRGGAGYGYTF. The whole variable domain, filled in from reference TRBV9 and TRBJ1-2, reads DSGVTQTPKHLITATGQRVTLRCSPRSGDLSVYWYQQSLDQGLQFLIQYYNGEERAKGNILERFSAQQFPDLHSELNLSSLELGDSALYFCASRGGAGYGYTFGSGTRLTVV.